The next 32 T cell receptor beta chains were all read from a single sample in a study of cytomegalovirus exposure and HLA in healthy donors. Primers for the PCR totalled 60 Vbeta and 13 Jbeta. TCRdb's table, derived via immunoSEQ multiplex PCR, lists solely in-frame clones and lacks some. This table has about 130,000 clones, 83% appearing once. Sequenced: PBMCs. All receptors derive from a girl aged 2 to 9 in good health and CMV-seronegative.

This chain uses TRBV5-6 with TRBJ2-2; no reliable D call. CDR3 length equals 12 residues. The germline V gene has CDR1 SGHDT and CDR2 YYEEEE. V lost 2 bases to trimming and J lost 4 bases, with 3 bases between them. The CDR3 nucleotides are TGTGCCAGCAGCTTAGCCACCGGGGAGCTGTTTTTT. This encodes CASSLATGELFF.

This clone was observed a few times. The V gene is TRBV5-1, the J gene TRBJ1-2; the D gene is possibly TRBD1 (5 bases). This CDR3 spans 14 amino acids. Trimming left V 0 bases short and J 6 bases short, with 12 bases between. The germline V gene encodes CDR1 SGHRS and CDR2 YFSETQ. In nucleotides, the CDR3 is TGCGCCAGCAGCTTGGACAGGATCCAAGATGGCTACACCTTC. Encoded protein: CASSLDRIQDGYTF.

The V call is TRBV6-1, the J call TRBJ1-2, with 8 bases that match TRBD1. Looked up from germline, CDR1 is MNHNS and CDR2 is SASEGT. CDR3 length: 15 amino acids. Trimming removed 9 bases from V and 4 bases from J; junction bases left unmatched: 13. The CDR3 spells CASNHPGQGTYGYTF. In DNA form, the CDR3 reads TGTGCCAGTAACCACCCAGGACAGGGTACCTATGGCTACACCTTC.

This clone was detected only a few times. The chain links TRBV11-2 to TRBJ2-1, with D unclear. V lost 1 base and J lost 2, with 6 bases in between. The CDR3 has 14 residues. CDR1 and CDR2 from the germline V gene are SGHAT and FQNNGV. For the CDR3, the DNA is TGTGCCAGCAGCTTAGGGTCGGCCTACAATGAGCAGTTCTTC. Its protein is CASSLGSAYNEQFF.

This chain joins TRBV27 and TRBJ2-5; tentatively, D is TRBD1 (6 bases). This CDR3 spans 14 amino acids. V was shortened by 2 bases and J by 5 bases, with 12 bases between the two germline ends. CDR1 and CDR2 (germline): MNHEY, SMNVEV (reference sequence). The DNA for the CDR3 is TGTGCCAGCAGTTTACGAGGGGGTCGGGAGACCCAGTACTTC. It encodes CASSLRGGRETQYF.

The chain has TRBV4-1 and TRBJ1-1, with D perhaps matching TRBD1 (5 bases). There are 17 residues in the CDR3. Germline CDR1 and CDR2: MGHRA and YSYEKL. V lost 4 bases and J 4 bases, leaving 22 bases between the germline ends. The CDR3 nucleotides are TGCGCCAGCAGCCCTCAAGGGGATATCCCGGTGGGCACTGAAGCTTTCTTT. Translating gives CASSPQGDIPVGTEAFF.

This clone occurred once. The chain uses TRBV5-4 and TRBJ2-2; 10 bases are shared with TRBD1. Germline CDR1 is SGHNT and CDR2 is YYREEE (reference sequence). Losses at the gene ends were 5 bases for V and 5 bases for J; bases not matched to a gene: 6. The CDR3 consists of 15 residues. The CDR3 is CASRRAGQGTGELFF. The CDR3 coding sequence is TGTGCCAGCAGACGGGCGGGACAGGGGACCGGGGAGCTGTTTTTT. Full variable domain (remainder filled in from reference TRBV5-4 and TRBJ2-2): ETGVTQSPTHLIKTRGQQVTLRCSSQSGHNTVSWYQQALGQGPQFIFQYYREEENGRGNFPPRFSGLQFPNYSSELNVNALELDDSALYLCASRRAGQGTGELFFGEGSRLTVL.

As DNA, the CDR3 is TGTGCCAGCAGTTACTGGACTAGCGGATCCTACGAGCAGTACTTC. Protein product: CASSYWTSGSYEQYF. This chain joins TRBV6-6 and TRBJ2-7; 10 bases agree with TRBD2. From germline, CDR1 is MNHNY and CDR2 SVGAGI (reference sequence). V lost 1 base to trimming and J lost 1 base; unmatched junction nucleotides: 1. The CDR3 contains 15 residues.

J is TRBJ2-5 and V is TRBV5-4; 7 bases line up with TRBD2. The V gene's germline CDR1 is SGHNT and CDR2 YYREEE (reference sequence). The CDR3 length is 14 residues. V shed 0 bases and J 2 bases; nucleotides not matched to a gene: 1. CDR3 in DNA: TGTGCCAGCAGCTTGGGGGACTATCAAGAGACCCAGTACTTC. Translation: CASSLGDYQETQYF.

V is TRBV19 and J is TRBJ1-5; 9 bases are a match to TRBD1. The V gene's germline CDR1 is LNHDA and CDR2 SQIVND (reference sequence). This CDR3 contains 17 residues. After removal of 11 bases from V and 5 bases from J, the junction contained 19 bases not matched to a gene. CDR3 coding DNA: TGTGCCTCTCACAGGGGGCGATGGAGTCAGGATCATCAGCCCCAGCATTTT. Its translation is CASHRGRWSQDHQPQHF.

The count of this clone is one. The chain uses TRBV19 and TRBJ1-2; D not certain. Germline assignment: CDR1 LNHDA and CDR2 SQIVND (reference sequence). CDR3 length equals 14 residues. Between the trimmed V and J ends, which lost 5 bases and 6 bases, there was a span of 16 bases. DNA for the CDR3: TGTGCCAGTAGTGTGCCAGGACTGGCTCATGGCTACACCTTC. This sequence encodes CASSVPGLAHGYTF.

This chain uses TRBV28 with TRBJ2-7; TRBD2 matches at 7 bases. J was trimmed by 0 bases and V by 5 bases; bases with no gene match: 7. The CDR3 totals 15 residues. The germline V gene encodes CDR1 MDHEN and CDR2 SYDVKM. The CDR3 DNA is TGTGCCAGCAGTATCGGCGGGAGCGCCTCCTACGAGCAGTACTTC. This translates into CASSIGGSASYEQYF.

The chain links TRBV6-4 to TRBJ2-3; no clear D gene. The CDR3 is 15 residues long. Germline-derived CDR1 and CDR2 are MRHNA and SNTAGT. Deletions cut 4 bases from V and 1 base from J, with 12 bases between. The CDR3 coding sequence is TGTGCCAGCAGTGTATCAATAGAAGGCACAGATACGCAGTATTTT. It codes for CASSVSIEGTDTQYF.

The CDR3 DNA follows: TGTGCCAGCAGCTTCCAATATGCGCCTGGTGGCACCTTC. This gives the protein CASSFQYAPGGTF. The chain recombines TRBV7-2 with TRBJ1-2; D call uncertain. Germline CDR1 SGHTA, CDR2 FQGNSA. CDR3 length equals 13 residues. Between the trimmed V and J ends, which lost 3 bases and 13 bases, there was a span of 18 bases.

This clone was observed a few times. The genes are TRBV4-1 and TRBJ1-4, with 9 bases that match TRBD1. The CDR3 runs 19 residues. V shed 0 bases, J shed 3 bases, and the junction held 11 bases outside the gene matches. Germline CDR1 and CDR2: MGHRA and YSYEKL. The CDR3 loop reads CASSQDPGTGRLPNEKLFF. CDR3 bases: TGCGCCAGCAGCCAAGATCCGGGGACAGGGAGACTTCCTAATGAAAAACTGTTTTTT.

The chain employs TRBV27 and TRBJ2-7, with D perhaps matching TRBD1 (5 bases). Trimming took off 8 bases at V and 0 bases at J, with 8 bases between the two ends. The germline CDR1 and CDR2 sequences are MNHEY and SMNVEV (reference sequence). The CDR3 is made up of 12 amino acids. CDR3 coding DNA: TGTGCCAGCGGACACCCCTCCTACGAGCAGTACTTC. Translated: CASGHPSYEQYF.

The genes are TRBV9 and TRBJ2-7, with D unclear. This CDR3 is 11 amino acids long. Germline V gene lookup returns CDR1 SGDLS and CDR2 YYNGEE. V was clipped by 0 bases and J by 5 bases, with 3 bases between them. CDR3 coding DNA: TGTGCCAGCAGCGTAGGGCACGAGCAGTACTTC. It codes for CASSVGHEQYF.

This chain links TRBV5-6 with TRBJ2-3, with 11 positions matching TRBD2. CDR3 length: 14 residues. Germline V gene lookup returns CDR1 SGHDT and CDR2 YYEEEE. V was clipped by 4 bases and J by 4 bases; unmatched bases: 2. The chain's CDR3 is CASSVAGGPDTQYF. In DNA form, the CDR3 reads TGTGCCAGCAGCGTAGCGGGAGGGCCAGATACGCAGTATTTT. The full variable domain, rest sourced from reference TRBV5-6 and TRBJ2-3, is DAGVTQSPTHLIKTRGQQVTLRCSPKSGHDTVSWYQQALGQGPQFIFQYYEEEERQRGNFPDRFSGHQFPNYSSELNVNALLLGDSALYLCASSVAGGPDTQYFGPGTRLTVL.

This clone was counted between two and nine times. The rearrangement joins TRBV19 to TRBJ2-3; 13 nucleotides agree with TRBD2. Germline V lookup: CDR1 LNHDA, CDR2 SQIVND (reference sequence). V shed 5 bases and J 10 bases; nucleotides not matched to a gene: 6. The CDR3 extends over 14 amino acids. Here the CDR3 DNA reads TGTGCCAGTAGTCCGGGGACTAGCGGGGAATCGCAGTATTTT. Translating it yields CASSPGTSGESQYF. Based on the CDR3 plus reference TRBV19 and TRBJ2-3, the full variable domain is DGGITQSPKYLFRKEGQNVTLSCEQNLNHDAMYWYRQDPGQGLRLIYYSQIVNDFQKGDIAEGYSVSREKKESFPLTVTSAQKNPTAFYLCASSPGTSGESQYFGPGTRLTVL.

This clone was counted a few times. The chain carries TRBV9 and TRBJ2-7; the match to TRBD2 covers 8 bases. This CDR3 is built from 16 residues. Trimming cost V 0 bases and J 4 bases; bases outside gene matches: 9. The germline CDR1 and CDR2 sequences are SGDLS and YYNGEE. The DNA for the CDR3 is TGTGCCAGCAGCGTAGATTCGGGGGGGGCCAGTTACGAGCAGTACTTC. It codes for CASSVDSGGASYEQYF.

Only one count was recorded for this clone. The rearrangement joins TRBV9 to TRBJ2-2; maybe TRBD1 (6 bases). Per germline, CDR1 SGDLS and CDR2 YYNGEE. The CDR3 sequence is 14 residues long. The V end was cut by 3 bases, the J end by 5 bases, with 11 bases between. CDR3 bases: TGTGCCAGCAGCGCCGTTACAGGGACCGGGGAGCTGTTTTTT. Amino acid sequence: CASSAVTGTGELFF.

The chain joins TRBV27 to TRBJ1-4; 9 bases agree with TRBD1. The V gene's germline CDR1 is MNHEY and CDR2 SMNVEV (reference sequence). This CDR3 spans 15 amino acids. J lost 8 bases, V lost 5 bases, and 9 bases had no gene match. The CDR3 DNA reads TGTGCCAGCAGTCCGGGGACAGGGACGGCGGAAAAACTGTTTTTT. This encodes CASSPGTGTAEKLFF. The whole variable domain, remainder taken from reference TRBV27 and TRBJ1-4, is EAQVTQNPRYLITVTGKKLTVTCSQNMNHEYMSWYRQDPGLGLRQIYYSMNVEVTDKGDVPEGYKVSRKEKRNFPLILESPSPNQTSLYFCASSPGTGTAEKLFFGSGTQLSVL.

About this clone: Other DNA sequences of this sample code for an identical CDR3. The CDR3 region is CAWDRSSYNSPLHF. CDR3 in DNA: TGTGCCTGGGACAGGAGCTCCTATAATTCACCCCTCCACTTT. This rearrangement joins TRBV30 to TRBJ1-6, with D tentatively TRBD1 (6 bases). CDR1 is GTSNPN, CDR2 SVGIG, per germline (reference sequence). The CDR3 spans 14 residues. Trimming pared 5 bases from V and 0 bases from J, leaving 8 bases between.

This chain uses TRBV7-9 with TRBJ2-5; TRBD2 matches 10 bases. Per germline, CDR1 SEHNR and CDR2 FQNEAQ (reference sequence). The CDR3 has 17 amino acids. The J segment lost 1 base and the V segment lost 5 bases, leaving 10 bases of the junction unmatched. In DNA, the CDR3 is TGTGCCAGCAGCCCCTCCAGGACTAGCGGCTTCCAAGAGACCCAGTACTTC. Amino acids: CASSPSRTSGFQETQYF.

The CDR3 spells CASSGTGTGPPAGELFF. The CDR3 DNA follows: TGTGCCAGCAGTGGGACCGGGACAGGGCCCCCCGCCGGGGAGCTGTTTTTT. V usage is TRBV25-1 and J usage is TRBJ2-2; 9 positions match TRBD1. CDR3 length equals 17 residues. CDR1 is MGHDK, CDR2 SYGVNS, per germline. The V segment lost 4 bases and the J segment 6 bases; nucleotides outside the gene matches: 12.

The CDR3 loop is CASRPTGGEKLFF. CDR3 coding DNA: TGTGCCAGTAGGCCTACAGGGGGGGAAAAACTGTTTTTT. This rearrangement joins TRBV19 to TRBJ1-4; 8 bases line up with TRBD1. V lost 6 bases and J lost 8; bases outside the gene matches: 5. The germline CDR1 and CDR2 sequences are LNHDA and SQIVND (reference sequence). CDR3 length equals 13 residues. Together with reference TRBV19 and TRBJ1-4, the CDR3 gives the full variable domain: DGGITQSPKYLFRKEGQNVTLSCEQNLNHDAMYWYRQDPGQGLRLIYYSQIVNDFQKGDIAEGYSVSREKKESFPLTVTSAQKNPTAFYLCASRPTGGEKLFFGSGTQLSVL.

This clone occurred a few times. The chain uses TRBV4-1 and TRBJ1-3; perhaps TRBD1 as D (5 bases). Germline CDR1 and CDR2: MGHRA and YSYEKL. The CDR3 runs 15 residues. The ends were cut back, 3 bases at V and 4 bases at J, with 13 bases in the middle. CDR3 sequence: CASSHRRGGGNTIYF. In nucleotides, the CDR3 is TGCGCCAGCAGCCATCGCCGCGGGGGAGGAAACACCATATATTTT.

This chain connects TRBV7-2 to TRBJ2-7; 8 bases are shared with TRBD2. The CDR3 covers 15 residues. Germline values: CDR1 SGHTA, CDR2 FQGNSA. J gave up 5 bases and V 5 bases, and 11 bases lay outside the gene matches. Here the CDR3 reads CASSPHRGGRDEQYF. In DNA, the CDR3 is TGTGCCAGCAGCCCACACCGGGGGGGTAGGGACGAGCAGTACTTC.

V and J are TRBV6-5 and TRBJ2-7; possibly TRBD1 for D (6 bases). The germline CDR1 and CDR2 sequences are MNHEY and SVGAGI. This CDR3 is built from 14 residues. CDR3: CVPKERDTAYEQYF. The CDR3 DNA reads TGTGTGCCTAAGGAACGGGACACTGCCTACGAGCAGTACTTC.

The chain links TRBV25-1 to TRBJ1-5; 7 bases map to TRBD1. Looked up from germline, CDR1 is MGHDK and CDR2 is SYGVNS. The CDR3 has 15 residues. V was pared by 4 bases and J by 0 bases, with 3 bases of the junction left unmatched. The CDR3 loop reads CASSGDRASNQPQHF. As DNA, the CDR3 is TGTGCCAGCAGTGGAGACAGGGCTAGCAATCAGCCCCAGCATTTT. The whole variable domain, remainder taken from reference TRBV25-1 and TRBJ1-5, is EADIYQTPRYLVIGTGKKITLECSQTMGHDKMYWYQQDPGMELHLIHYSYGVNSTEKGDLSSESTVSRIRTEHFPLTLESARPSHTSQYLCASSGDRASNQPQHFGDGTRLSIL.

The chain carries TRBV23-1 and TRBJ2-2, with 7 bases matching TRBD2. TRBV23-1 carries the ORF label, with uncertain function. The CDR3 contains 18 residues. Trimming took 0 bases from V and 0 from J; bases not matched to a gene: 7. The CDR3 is CASSQSPSGAPNTGELFF. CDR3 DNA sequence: TGCGCCAGCAGTCAATCGCCTAGCGGAGCACCGAACACCGGGGAGCTGTTTTTT.

This CDR3 reads CASSGVGGLDQYF. CDR3 coding DNA: TGTGCCAGCAGCGGTGTCGGCGGATTAGACCAGTACTTC. The chain employs TRBV7-9 and TRBJ2-7, with unresolved D. Germline loops: CDR1 SEHNR, CDR2 FQNEAQ (reference sequence). This CDR3 comprises 13 residues. The V and J ends lost 5 bases and 10 bases respectively, with 18 bases between them.